These 23 T cell receptor beta chains originate from one sample sequenced in a study of blood T cell repertoires in COVID-19. Measured with immunoSEQ multiplex PCR; TCRdb has only the in-frame clones, and not every one. The profile covers almost 85,000 clones, with more than 85% appearing a single time and 1% to 1.5% taken by the ten largest. The sample comprised PBMCs or T cells enriched from blood (not recorded which). The receptors stem from a woman aged 50 to 65 with acute COVID-19.

The V call is TRBV28, the J call TRBJ2-3; 9 bases agree with TRBD1. Germline V gene data show CDR1 as MDHEN and CDR2 as SYDVKM. The ends lost 4 bases at V and 3 bases at J; junction bases unmatched: 5. CDR3 length: 15 amino acids. The CDR3 bases are TGTGCCAGCAGTTCCCCCGGGACAGGGACAGATACGCAGTATTTT. Translation: CASSSPGTGTDTQYF.

This clone was observed a few times. This sequence joins TRBV28 and TRBJ1-1; TRBD1 matches at 9 bases. V gave up 4 bases and J gave up 3 bases; unmatched junction bases: 6. CDR1 is MDHEN and CDR2 is SYDVKM in the germline V gene. CDR3 length equals 15 residues. Here the CDR3 DNA reads TGTGCCAGCAGTTCCGGGACAGGGCTAGACACTGAAGCTTTCTTT. This codes for CASSSGTGLDTEAFF.

The V gene is TRBV24-1, the J gene TRBJ1-5; D is undetermined. V shed 3 bases and J shed 1 base, with 9 bases lying between them. Germline values: CDR1 KGHDR, CDR2 SFDVKD. The CDR3 is made up of 15 amino acids. The CDR3 reads CATSDTGGSNQPQHF. In nucleotides, the CDR3 is TGTGCCACCAGTGATACGGGCGGGAGCAATCAGCCCCAGCATTTT.

The rearrangement uses TRBV10-2 and TRBJ1-2; D perhaps matches TRBD1 (5 bases). With 2 bases removed from V and 8 bases from J, the gap between germline ends came to 12 bases. The CDR3 is made up of 13 amino acids. Germline V gene sequence: CDR1 WSHSY, CDR2 SAAADI. This CDR3 reads CASSERSGGGYTF. CDR3 DNA: TGCGCCAGCAGTGAGAGGTCCGGGGGAGGCTACACCTTC.

The chain combines TRBV12-5 with TRBJ1-5, with unresolved D. Per the germline V gene, CDR1 is LGHNT and CDR2 is FRNRAP. V dropped 1 base and J dropped 1 base, with 20 bases sitting between them. The CDR3 sequence is 19 residues long. CDR3 bases: TGTGCTAGTGGTTTGGGACCCCGGGAGGGCGGTACGAGCAATCAGCCCCAGCATTTT. Translated, it gives CASGLGPREGGTSNQPQHF.

V gene TRBV6-5 combines with J gene TRBJ2-7, with a tentative D call TRBD1 (7 bases). This CDR3 has 16 amino acids. The germline CDR1 and CDR2 sequences are MNHEY and SVGAGI. The V gene lost 2 bases and the J gene lost 6 bases, with 20 bases spanning the gap. CDR3 coding DNA: TGTGCCAGCAGTTACCTGCCTTCGACAGGGCGGGGCGAGCAGTACTTC. This sequence encodes CASSYLPSTGRGEQYF.

The chain links TRBV2 to TRBJ1-2; 7 nucleotides agree with TRBD1. CDR1 and CDR2 from the germline V gene are SNHLY and FYNNEI. This CDR3 contains 13 residues. V lost 8 bases and J lost 4; bases outside the gene matches: 7. The CDR3: CASFRQGSYGYTF. The CDR3 bases are TGTGCCAGCTTCCGACAGGGCTCCTATGGCTACACCTTC.

This clone has only a few counts. The rearrangement links TRBV5-1 to TRBJ1-1; D gene unclear. Per the germline V gene, CDR1 is SGHRS and CDR2 is YFSETQ. The CDR3 covers 12 residues. Deletions cut 0 bases from V and 7 bases from J, with 7 bases between. The CDR3 sequence: CASSLDEGEAFF. The CDR3 DNA follows: TGCGCCAGCAGCTTGGACGAGGGTGAAGCTTTCTTT.

The V and J genes are TRBV19 and TRBJ1-5; 7 bases fit TRBD1. The V gene's germline CDR1 is LNHDA and CDR2 SQIVND (reference sequence). The CDR3 consists of 16 residues. The junction had 15 bases not matched to a gene; V was cut back by 5 bases and J by 8 bases. The CDR3 sequence is CASSEGAATTAEPQHF. CDR3 in DNA: TGTGCCAGTAGTGAGGGGGCAGCAACCACCGCTGAGCCCCAGCATTTT.

The chain is built from TRBV7-8 and TRBJ2-1; D gene ambiguous. Germline values: CDR1 SGHVS, CDR2 FQNEAQ. V shed 5 bases and J shed 3 bases, with 11 bases lying between them. This CDR3 has 14 amino acids. In DNA form, the CDR3 reads TGTGCCAGCAGCCCCAGAAGAAACTACAATGAGCAGTTCTTC. As protein: CASSPRRNYNEQFF.

V and J are TRBV5-1 and TRBJ2-5; 7 nucleotides line up with TRBD1. The V segment lost 3 bases and the J segment 2 bases; nucleotides outside the gene matches: 4. The CDR3 spans 14 residues. Germline CDR1 is SGHRS and CDR2 is YFSETQ. CDR3 nucleotides: TGCGCCAGCAGCTACGGGACAGTACAAGAGACCCAGTACTTC. Its protein product is CASSYGTVQETQYF.

The CDR3 here is CASSPPGQGTYEQYF. DNA for the CDR3: TGCGCCAGCAGTCCCCCCGGACAGGGGACCTACGAGCAGTACTTC. This chain links TRBV10-1 with TRBJ2-7; TRBD1 agrees at 9 bases. V trimming: 5 bases; J trimming: 2 bases; junction bases outside the gene matches: 7. The CDR3 has 15 residues. Germline CDR1 reads WNHNN; CDR2 reads SYGVQD (reference sequence).

V usage is TRBV25-1 and J usage is TRBJ2-4; TRBD1 agrees at 9 bases. After removal of 2 bases from V and 6 bases from J, the junction contained 8 bases not matched to a gene. In germline, CDR1 is MGHDK, CDR2 SYGVNS. This CDR3 spans 16 amino acids. This chain's CDR3 is CASSEVGTGQGNIQYF. The CDR3 bases are TGTGCCAGCAGTGAAGTAGGGACGGGACAGGGAAACATTCAGTACTTC. Variable domain in full (rest from reference TRBV25-1 and TRBJ2-4): EADIYQTPRYLVIGTGKKITLECSQTMGHDKMYWYQQDPGMELHLIHYSYGVNSTEKGDLSSESTVSRIRTEHFPLTLESARPSHTSQYLCASSEVGTGQGNIQYFGAGTRLSVL.

This clone showed up just once. The V gene is TRBV18, the J gene TRBJ2-3; maybe TRBD2 (5 bases). This CDR3 region has 14 residues. V was shortened by 3 bases and J by 5 bases, with 12 bases between the two germline ends. CDR1 and CDR2 from the germline V gene are KGHSH and LQKENI. CDR3 bases: TGTGCCAGCTCACCCTCGGTTGAGGGAGATACGCAGTATTTT. It codes for CASSPSVEGDTQYF. Looking up the rest from reference TRBV18 and TRBJ2-3 gives the full variable domain: NAGVMQNPRHLVRRRGQEARLRCSPMKGHSHVYWYRQLPEEGLKFMVYLQKENIIDESGMPKERFSAEFPKEGPSILRIQQVVRGDSAAYFCASSPSVEGDTQYFGPGTRLTVL.

The rearrangement joins TRBV5-6 to TRBJ2-7, with TRBD1 as a possible D gene (5 bases). The germline CDR1 and CDR2 sequences are SGHDT and YYEEEE. This CDR3 is built from 15 residues. Deletions cut 5 bases from V and 0 bases from J, with 15 bases between. The CDR3 DNA follows: TGTGCCAGCAGAAAAACAGGATCGGGCTCCTACGAGCAGTACTTC. Its protein product is CASRKTGSGSYEQYF.

The V gene is TRBV4-2, the J gene TRBJ1-4; TRBD1 agrees at 9 bases. This CDR3 is 17 amino acids long. The V gene end was trimmed by 0 bases and the J gene end by 2 bases; junction bases not matched to a gene: 4. CDR1 is LGHNA and CDR2 is YNFKEQ in the germline V gene. The CDR3 DNA is TGTGCCAGCAGCCAAGAGACCACAGGGGGCACTAATGAAAAACTGTTTTTT. Its translation is CASSQETTGGTNEKLFF.

The gene calls are TRBV19 and TRBJ1-5; weak D call: TRBD1 (5 bases). Germline CDR1 is LNHDA and CDR2 is SQIVND (reference sequence). V shed 5 bases and J shed 5 bases, with 16 bases lying between them. This CDR3 has 15 amino acids. CDR3 protein: CASSGRGGIHQPQHF. CDR3 DNA: TGTGCCAGTAGTGGGAGGGGAGGGATCCATCAGCCCCAGCATTTT.

The genes are TRBV7-9 and TRBJ1-2; 7 bases agree with TRBD1. The trim removed 3 bases at V and 8 bases at J, leaving 9 bases unmatched. Germline CDR1 reads SEHNR; CDR2 reads FQNEAQ (reference sequence). The CDR3 runs to 14 residues. In nucleotides, the CDR3 is TGTGCCAGCAGCTTTGGAGACAGGGTTAGAGGCTACACCTTC. Translated, it gives CASSFGDRVRGYTF.

The gene calls are TRBV6-2 or TRBV6-3 and TRBJ2-7, with 10 bases identical to TRBD1. Germline values: CDR1 MNHEY, CDR2 SVGEGT. The J segment lost 5 bases and the V segment lost 6 bases, leaving 4 bases of the junction unmatched. The CDR3 length is 13 residues. The CDR3 sequence is CASSGQGGNEQYF. CDR3 coding DNA: TGTGCCAGCAGCGGACAGGGGGGCAACGAGCAGTACTTC.

The chain combines TRBV14 with TRBJ2-3, with TRBD2 matching over 9 bases. This CDR3 contains 15 residues. The germline V gene encodes CDR1 SGHDN and CDR2 FVKESK. Trimming cost V 3 bases and J 0 bases; bases outside gene matches: 1. CDR3 bases: TGTGCCAGCAGCCATACTAGCGGGAGCACAGATACGCAGTATTTT. Translating it yields CASSHTSGSTDTQYF.

In its sample, this clone was seen once. The chain has TRBV7-2 and TRBJ2-7, with D tentatively TRBD2 (5 bases). Germline V CDR1 and CDR2: SGHTA, FQGNSA. The CDR3 length is 14 residues. The V end was cut by 5 bases, the J end by 5 bases, with 16 bases between. In DNA, the CDR3 is TGTGCCAGCAGCCTTCATACTAGTTCGGACGAGCAGTACTTC. Amino acid sequence: CASSLHTSSDEQYF.

The chain uses TRBV30 and TRBJ2-3, with TRBD2 matching over 11 bases. Unmatched junction bases numbered 3, after V lost 4 bases and J lost 0 bases. This CDR3 has 15 amino acids. The germline gives CDR1 GTSNPN, CDR2 SVGIG (reference sequence). CDR3 coding DNA: TGTGCCTGGAAGGGACTAGCGGTAAGCACAGATACGCAGTATTTT. It translates to CAWKGLAVSTDTQYF.

The chain combines TRBV28 with TRBJ1-6; TRBD1 is a possible D gene (6 bases). Germline V gene lookup returns CDR1 MDHEN and CDR2 SYDVKM. Trimming pared 7 bases from V and 10 bases from J, leaving 23 bases between. This CDR3 spans 16 amino acids. The CDR3 nucleotides read TGTGCCAGCACCCCGGGGGGGCAGGGGTTAAACTCACCCCTCCACTTT. Its translation is CASTPGGQGLNSPLHF.